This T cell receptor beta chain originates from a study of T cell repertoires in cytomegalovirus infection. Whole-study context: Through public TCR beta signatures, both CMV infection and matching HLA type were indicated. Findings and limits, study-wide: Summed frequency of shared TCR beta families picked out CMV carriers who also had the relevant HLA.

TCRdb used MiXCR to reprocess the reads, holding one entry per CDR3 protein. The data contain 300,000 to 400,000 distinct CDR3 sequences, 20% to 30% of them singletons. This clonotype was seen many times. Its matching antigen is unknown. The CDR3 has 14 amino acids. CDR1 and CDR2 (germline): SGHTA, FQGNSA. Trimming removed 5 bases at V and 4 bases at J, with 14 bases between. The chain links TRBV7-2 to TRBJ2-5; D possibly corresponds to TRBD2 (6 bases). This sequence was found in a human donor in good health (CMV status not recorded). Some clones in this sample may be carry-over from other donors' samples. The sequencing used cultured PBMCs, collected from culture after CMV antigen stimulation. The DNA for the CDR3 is TGTGCCAGCAGCCGGGAGAAGGGGAGAGAGACCCAGTACTTC. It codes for CASSREKGRETQYF.